This passage covers 17 T cell receptor beta chains from one sample sequenced in a study of T cell responses to AZD1222 COVID-19 vaccine. Measured with immunoSEQ multiplex PCR; TCRdb has only the in-frame clones, and not every one. The sample includes about 120,000 clones, around 85% of them seen just once. The sample here was peripheral blood, taken on day 0 of AZD1222 vaccination. The receptors come from an adult in good health.

The chain has TRBV10-1 and TRBJ1-2, with 10 bases fitting TRBD1. V gave up 4 bases and J gave up 8 bases; unmatched junction bases: 10. The germline V gene has CDR1 WNHNN and CDR2 SYGVQD (reference sequence). The CDR3 covers 15 residues. CDR3 region: CASSGTGTGDRGYTF. Written as DNA, the CDR3 is TGCGCCAGCAGTGGAACCGGGACAGGGGATAGAGGCTACACCTTC.

Here the CDR3 reads CASRGQGEAGELFF. CDR3 coding DNA: TGTGCCAGCAGGGGACAGGGCGAAGCCGGGGAGCTGTTTTTT. V usage is TRBV2 and J usage is TRBJ2-2, with TRBD1 identical over 9 bases. Germline CDR1 is SNHLY and CDR2 is FYNNEI. Trimming cost V 6 bases and J 6 bases; bases outside gene matches: 5. CDR3 length equals 14 residues.

V gene TRBV6-1 combines with J gene TRBJ2-1; the D is unclear. Looked up from germline, CDR1 is MNHNS and CDR2 is SASEGT. Trimming stripped 2 bases from V and 4 bases from J, with 6 bases between. The CDR3 runs to 13 residues. CDR3 sequence: CASSEIRYNEQFF. Written as DNA, the CDR3 is TGTGCCAGCAGTGAAATCCGGTACAATGAGCAGTTCTTC.

V gene TRBV19 combines with J gene TRBJ1-5; D is possibly TRBD1 (6 bases). Germline V lookup: CDR1 LNHDA, CDR2 SQIVND (reference sequence). The CDR3 sequence is 15 residues long. V lost 6 bases, J lost 6 bases, and 18 bases lay in between. In DNA, the CDR3 is TGTGCCAGTAGCGACTTAGGGGGGCAGCGTCAGCCCCAGCATTTT. Protein product: CASSDLGGQRQPQHF.

This sequence joins TRBV24-1 and TRBJ2-5, with 9 bases matching TRBD1. The CDR3 is 14 residues long. The germline V gene has CDR1 KGHDR and CDR2 SFDVKD. Trimming cost V 7 bases and J 5 bases; bases outside gene matches: 7. CDR3 bases: TGTGCCACCAGCGTACAGGGGGCGCTTGAGACCCAGTACTTC. Amino acid sequence: CATSVQGALETQYF.

This clone was counted between two and nine times. This chain links TRBV14 with TRBJ1-6; no reliable D call. CDR1 and CDR2 (germline): SGHDN, FVKESK. V was cut by 0 bases and J by 7 bases, with 4 bases left in between. The CDR3 is 13 residues long. The DNA of the CDR3 is TGTGCCAGCAGCCAAGATCTAAATTCACCCCTCCACTTT. Its protein product is CASSQDLNSPLHF.

The chain is built from TRBV5-1 and TRBJ2-5; D is ambiguous. The V end was cut by 4 bases, the J end by 4 bases, with 20 bases between. This CDR3 region has 16 residues. Germline CDR1 and CDR2: SGHRS and YFSETQ. The CDR3 bases are TGCGCCAGCAGCGTGGACCCGGGCAACCTCTTAGAGACCCAGTACTTC. Protein product: CASSVDPGNLLETQYF.

The V gene is TRBV6-5, the J gene TRBJ2-2; TRBD1 might be the D (6 bases). Germline V gene lookup returns CDR1 MNHEY and CDR2 SVGAGI. CDR3 length equals 15 residues. Trimming removed 0 bases from V and 1 base from J, with 6 bases in between. CDR3 loop: CASSYSGQNTGELFF. CDR3 bases: TGTGCCAGCAGTTACTCGGGACAGAACACCGGGGAGCTGTTTTTT.

The chain uses TRBV6-6 and TRBJ1-6; D call uncertain. This CDR3 region has 15 residues. Deletions cut 5 bases from V and 7 bases from J, with 15 bases between. Germline CDR1 is MNHNY and CDR2 is SVGAGI (reference sequence). CDR3 in amino acids: CASSNGDTENSPLHF. CDR3 coding DNA: TGTGCCAGCAGTAACGGGGATACTGAAAATTCACCCCTCCACTTT.

This rearrangement joins TRBV19 to TRBJ2-6, with D perhaps TRBD2 (5 bases). Germline values: CDR1 LNHDA, CDR2 SQIVND (reference sequence). V was shortened by 4 bases and J by 2 bases, with 15 bases between the two germline ends. The CDR3 runs 17 residues. The CDR3 DNA sequence: TGTGCCAGTAGTAAGGAGGCGGCCGTCCCTGGGGCCAACGTCCTGACTTTC. This sequence encodes CASSKEAAVPGANVLTF.

V gene TRBV30 combines with J gene TRBJ1-5, with D perhaps TRBD1 (5 bases). The germline V gene encodes CDR1 GTSNPN and CDR2 SVGIG (reference sequence). Trimming cost V 5 bases and J 0 bases, with 17 bases left between them. This CDR3 spans 16 amino acids. In nucleotides, the CDR3 is TGTGCCTGGGCTCCGGGGGGGGGACTTAGCAATCAGCCCCAGCATTTT. It translates to CAWAPGGGLSNQPQHF. Looking up the rest from reference TRBV30 and TRBJ1-5 gives the full variable domain: SQTIHQWPATLVQPVGSPLSLECTVEGTSNPNLYWYRQAAGRGLQLLFYSVGIGQISSEVPQNLSASRPQDRQFILSSKKLLLSDSGFYLCAWAPGGGLSNQPQHFGDGTRLSIL.

The gene calls are TRBV9 and TRBJ2-1; 7 bases match TRBD1. Trimming removed 4 bases from V and 5 bases from J; junction bases left unmatched: 9. CDR3 length: 15 residues. Germline V gene data show CDR1 as SGDLS and CDR2 as YYNGEE. CDR3 amino acids: CASSPGDRAHNEQFF. The CDR3 DNA follows: TGTGCCAGCAGCCCCGGGGACAGAGCACACAATGAGCAGTTCTTC.

The rearrangement links TRBV2 to TRBJ2-5; the match to TRBD1 covers 8 bases. The CDR3 has 14 residues. With V trimmed by 4 bases and J by 2 bases, 3 bases remained unmatched. Germline loops: CDR1 SNHLY, CDR2 FYNNEI. DNA of the CDR3: TGTGCCAGCAGTGCTGACAGGGGACAAGAGACCCAGTACTTC. Protein product: CASSADRGQETQYF.

V is TRBV12-3 or TRBV12-4 and J is TRBJ2-7; D gene unclear. The DNA end favors TRBJ2-5, so the J call may be wrong. This CDR3 is 13 amino acids long. The CDR3 here is CASSSSQRRTQYF. The CDR3 nucleotides are TGTGCCAGCAGCTCCTCGCAGCGCAGGACCCAGTACTTC.

This clone turned up a few times. This chain connects TRBV28 to TRBJ1-1, with no clear D. The CDR3 has 13 residues. Trimming left V 1 base short and J 9 bases short, with 12 bases between. Germline CDR1 is MDHEN and CDR2 is SYDVKM. The CDR3, as DNA: TGTGCCAGCAGTTTATACGTGTCACCAAAAGCTTTCTTT. It translates to CASSLYVSPKAFF.

J is TRBJ2-7 and V is TRBV11-3; 7 positions match TRBD2. The ends lost 4 bases at V and 2 bases at J; junction bases unmatched: 5. The germline CDR1 and CDR2 sequences are SGHNT and YENEEA. This CDR3 has 14 residues. The CDR3 bases are TGTGCCAGCAGCTCTCCTGGACTAGCCTACGAGCAGTACTTC. This gives the protein CASSSPGLAYEQYF.

This rearrangement joins TRBV3-1 (or the pseudogene TRBV3-2) to TRBJ2-1; 7 bases map to TRBD2. J lost 4 bases, V lost 3 bases, and 12 bases had no gene match. The germline CDR1 and CDR2 sequences are LGHDT and YNNKEL (reference sequence). The CDR3 length is 17 residues. CDR3 region: CASSQLTSPYSYNEQFF. The DNA for the CDR3 is TGTGCCAGCAGCCAGTTGACTAGCCCTTATTCATACAATGAGCAGTTCTTC.